This record covers a single T cell receptor beta chain. Under the authors' procedure: Amplification from reference gene primers served as the basis for estimated nucleated cell counts. The data were produced by immunoSEQ multiplex PCR, yet TCRdb's version contains in-frame clones alone and is incomplete. That table is the source of V, J and clone size, and D and trimming were worked out from the DNA. Counted here are roughly 250,000 clones, 84% occurring once; the ten biggest clones make up 4%. The data were obtained in a study of blood T cell repertoires in COVID-19. CDR1 and CDR2 (germline): MNHEY, SMNVEV (reference sequence). The V segment lost 4 bases and the J segment 1 base; nucleotides outside the gene matches: 10. The CDR3 length is 17 residues.

The sequenced sample was peripheral blood. V is TRBV27 and J is TRBJ2-1, with 7 nucleotides matching TRBD2. This receptor was obtained from a middle-aged man with acute or convalescent COVID-19. The CDR3 DNA follows: TGTGCCAGCAGTTGGTCGGGAGGACCCCATTCCTACAATGAGCAGTTCTTC. Its protein is CASSWSGGPHSYNEQFF.